The present T cell receptor beta chain was sequenced within a study of CD8 T cells in Susac syndrome. Both CD4+ and CD8+ T cells were negatively isolated, and TEMRA cells underwent FACS enrichment. Germline V gene lookup returns CDR1 SEHNR and CDR2 FQNEAQ (reference sequence). The CDR3 extends over 17 amino acids. Germline trimming cut 6 bases from V and 1 base from J; bases unmatched to any gene: 14. Reverse transcription of roughly 0.5 to 1 ug RNA was carried out with random hexamers. TCRdb called the immunoSEQ multiplex PCR reads again in MiXCR, with one record for every CDR3 protein. The data show 95,000 to 150,000 distinct CDR3 sequences, around 96% seen once.

The origin of this receptor is a human donor with Susac syndrome. The sample was CD4+ T cells from PBMCs. The rearrangement links TRBV7-9 to TRBJ2-5, with 7 bases that match TRBD2. The CDR3 DNA sequence: TGTGCCAGCAGTGTACCCGAGCCGGGAGGATCCCAAGAGACCCAGTACTTC. Encoded protein: CASSVPEPGGSQETQYF.